One and the same sample provided the 9 T cell receptor beta chains below, sequenced in a study of T cell changes during pregnancy in multiple sclerosis. Profiling relied on immunoSEQ multiplex PCR, and the TCRdb table lists in-frame clones only, not all of them. Of roughly 100,000 clones in the sample, about nine tenths were seen once. The input for sequencing was peripheral blood, taken after pregnancy. These receptors were taken from a female donor in good health, enrolled as a control in a pregnancy study.

The chain recombines TRBV28 with TRBJ1-2; 8 nucleotides line up with TRBD1. Germline CDR1 reads MDHEN; CDR2 reads SYDVKM. The J segment lost 0 bases and the V segment lost 3 bases, leaving 9 bases of the junction unmatched. The CDR3 has 17 residues. CDR3 nucleotide sequence: TGTGCCAGCAGTTTCCGCGCAGGGGGCTTGGCTAACTATGGCTACACCTTC. Encoded protein: CASSFRAGGLANYGYTF.

This chain connects TRBV27 to TRBJ2-7; D is possibly TRBD1 (6 bases). Deletions cut 5 bases from V and 4 bases from J, with 9 bases between. The germline V gene encodes CDR1 MNHEY and CDR2 SMNVEV (reference sequence). The CDR3 length is 12 residues. The CDR3 DNA reads as TGTGCCAGCAGTCCTACAGGGTACGAGCAGTACTTC. Residues: CASSPTGYEQYF.

Only one count was recorded for this clone. The V call is TRBV7-8, the J call TRBJ2-1; 9 positions agree with TRBD2. Germline lookup yields CDR1 SGHVS and CDR2 FQNEAQ. The V gene end was trimmed by 2 bases and the J gene end by 4 bases; junction bases not matched to a gene: 3. The CDR3 runs to 15 residues. The DNA of the CDR3 is TGTGCCAGCAGCTTACCGAGCGGGGGGTACAATGAGCAGTTCTTC. Its protein product is CASSLPSGGYNEQFF.

The V gene is TRBV15, the J gene TRBJ2-7; perhaps TRBD2 as D (7 bases). This CDR3 has 14 amino acids. Germline CDR1 reads LNHNV; CDR2 reads YYDKDF (reference sequence). V was pared by 8 bases and J by 2 bases, with 16 bases between. This chain's CDR3 is CATQRGGPAYEQYF. In DNA form, the CDR3 reads TGTGCCACCCAAAGGGGGGGGCCTGCCTACGAGCAGTACTTC.

This sequence joins TRBV10-3 and TRBJ1-1; possible D gene TRBD1, 6 bases. The CDR3 is 13 residues long. With 5 bases removed from V and 3 bases from J, the gap between germline ends came to 10 bases. CDR1 is ENHRY, CDR2 SYGVKD, per germline. The CDR3 loop reads CAISRGGDTEAFF. In DNA, the CDR3 is TGTGCCATCAGTAGGGGGGGGGACACTGAAGCTTTCTTT.

The V and J genes are TRBV6-5 and TRBJ2-3, with D perhaps TRBD2 (6 bases). This CDR3 contains 16 residues. Germline V CDR1 and CDR2: MNHEY, SVGAGI. The V gene lost 2 bases and the J gene lost 1 base, with 13 bases spanning the gap. CDR3 loop: CASSYQLAPRTDTQYF. DNA of the CDR3: TGTGCCAGCAGTTACCAGCTAGCGCCCCGCACAGATACGCAGTATTTT.

This sequence joins TRBV6-4 and TRBJ2-2; a possible D gene is TRBD2 (5 bases). The CDR3 totals 14 residues. V was pared by 3 bases and J by 1 base, with 6 bases between. CDR1 MRHNA and CDR2 SNTAGT come from the germline V gene. For the CDR3, the DNA is TGTGCCAGCAGTGAAGAGGGGAACACCGGGGAGCTGTTTTTT. Protein sequence: CASSEEGNTGELFF.

The V and J genes are TRBV2 and TRBJ1-1, with a weak D call TRBD1 (6 bases). This CDR3 is built from 14 residues. Per the germline V gene, CDR1 is SNHLY and CDR2 is FYNNEI. V lost 5 bases and J 2 bases, leaving 12 bases between the germline ends. The CDR3 sequence: CASSYRVGNTEAFF. The DNA of the CDR3 is TGTGCCAGCAGTTACAGGGTGGGTAACACTGAAGCTTTCTTT.

This chain links TRBV6-5 with TRBJ1-3; D is ambiguous. This CDR3 is 16 amino acids long. The germline V and J ends were trimmed by 4 bases and 0 bases, with 13 bases remaining between them. Germline lookup yields CDR1 MNHEY and CDR2 SVGAGI. The CDR3 nucleotides are TGTGCCAGCAGTTCCAGGAAACTCAGCTCTGGAAACACCATATATTTT. It specifies CASSSRKLSSGNTIYF.